This entry features one T cell receptor (beta chain) sequence. Its antigen is not identified. The sample is drawn from a study of shared clonotypes between healthy human individuals. The overall study: Ranging from 18 to 49 in age, donors were two women and three men. Three CD4 naive, three CD4 memory, two CD8 naive and one CD8 memory plate were used per donor.

From germline, CDR1 is KGHSH and CDR2 LQKENI. Trimming cost V 3 bases and J 3 bases, with 13 bases left between them. The CDR3 spans 15 residues. TCRdb's copy holds only in-frame clones and misses some; the assay was immunoSEQ multiplex PCR. Among roughly 1,100,000 clones listed, around 74% were seen once. Whole-study results and caveats: The study's rarefaction showed incomplete sorted-subset sequencing despite large depth.

This TCR came from a man between 18 and 29 years old in good health. Source material: memory CD4+ T cells sorted from blood. Noted subset: CD45RA-negative fraction. The chain links TRBV18 to TRBJ2-3; D remains ambiguous. This chain's CDR3 is CASSPDVKGTDTQYF. CDR3 nucleotide sequence: TGTGCCAGCTCACCCGACGTCAAGGGTACAGATACGCAGTATTTT.